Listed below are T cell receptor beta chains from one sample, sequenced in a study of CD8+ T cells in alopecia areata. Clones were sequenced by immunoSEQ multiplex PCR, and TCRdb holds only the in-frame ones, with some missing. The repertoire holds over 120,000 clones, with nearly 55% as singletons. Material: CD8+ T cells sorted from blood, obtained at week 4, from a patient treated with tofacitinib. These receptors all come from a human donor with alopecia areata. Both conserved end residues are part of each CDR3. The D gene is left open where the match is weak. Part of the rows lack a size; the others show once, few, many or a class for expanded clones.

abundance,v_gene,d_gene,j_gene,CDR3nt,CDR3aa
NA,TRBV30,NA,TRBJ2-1,TGTGCCTGGGATCAAAACAATGAGCAGTTCTTC,CAWDQNNEQFF
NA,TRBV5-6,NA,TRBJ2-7,TGTGCCAGCAGCAGGGAACACCACGAGCAGTACTTC,CASSREHHEQYF
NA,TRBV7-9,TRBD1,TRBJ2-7,TGTGCCAGCAGCAGACAGGGGACCCACCACGAGCAGTACTTC,CASSRQGTHHEQYF
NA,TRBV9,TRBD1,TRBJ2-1,TGTGCCAGCAGCCAGGACAGGGGGATCTACAATGAGCAGTTCTTC,CASSQDRGIYNEQFF
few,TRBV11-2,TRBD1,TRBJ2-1,TGTGCCAGCAGCTCAACAGGGGGCTCCTACAATGAGCAGTTCTTC,CASSSTGGSYNEQFF
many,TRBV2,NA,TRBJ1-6,TGTGCCAGCAGAGCGGGGGGCAATGGTTCACCCCTCCACTTT,CASRAGGNGSPLHF
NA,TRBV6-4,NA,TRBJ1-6,TGTGCCAGCAGTACCCCACGGGCCCGGTCCCTCCACTTT,CASSTPRARSLHF
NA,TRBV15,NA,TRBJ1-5,TGTGCCACCAGCTCCGGGGTGCTATATAGCAATCAGCCCCAGCATTTT,CATSSGVLYSNQPQHF
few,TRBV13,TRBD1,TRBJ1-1,TGTGCCAGCAGCTTTCACAGGGGGAGCACTGAAGCTTTCTTT,CASSFHRGSTEAFF
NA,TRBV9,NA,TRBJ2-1,TGTGCCAGCAGCGTTAGCTATAATGAGCAGTTCTTC,CASSVSYNEQFF
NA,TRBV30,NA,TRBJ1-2,TGTGCCTGGAGTGATGGGACGGACGACTACACCTTC,CAWSDGTDDYTF
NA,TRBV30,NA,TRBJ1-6,TGTGCCTGGAGTATCGACTCCCGGAGGGATTCACCCCTCCACTTT,CAWSIDSRRDSPLHF
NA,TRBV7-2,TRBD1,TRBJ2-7,TGTGCCAGCAGCTTAAGGGACAGGCTCTTCTACGAGCAGTACTTC,CASSLRDRLFYEQYF
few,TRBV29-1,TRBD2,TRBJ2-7,TGCAGCGTCGTGCTACTAGCGGGGGGCCTGAACGAGCAGTACTTC,CSVVLLAGGLNEQYF
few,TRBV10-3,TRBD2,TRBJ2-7,TGTGCCATCAGTGAGACTAGCGGGGGGACTCCCTACGAGCAGTACTTC,CAISETSGGTPYEQYF
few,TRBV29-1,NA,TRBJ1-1,TGCAGCGTTTTCGGTTATTCGAGGAACACTGAAGCTTTCTTT,CSVFGYSRNTEAFF
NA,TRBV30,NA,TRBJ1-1,TGTGCCTGGAGTGTCACAGGGAGAGAAGCTTTCTTT,CAWSVTGREAFF
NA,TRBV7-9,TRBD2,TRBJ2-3,TGTGCCAGCAGCTCTCTTGCGGGGGTAATAGATACGCAGTATTTT,CASSSLAGVIDTQYF
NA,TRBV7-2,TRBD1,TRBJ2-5,TGTGCCAGCAGGCCGACAGGGCAAGAGACCCAGTACTTC,CASRPTGQETQYF
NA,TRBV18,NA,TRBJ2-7,TGTGCCAGCTCACCGACACCCAATACCTACGAGCAGTACTTC,CASSPTPNTYEQYF
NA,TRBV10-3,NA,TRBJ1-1,TGTGCCATCAGTTCCACTGAAGCTTTCTTT,CAISSTEAFF
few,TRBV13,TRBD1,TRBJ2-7,TGTGCCAGCAGACAGGGGACCTACGAGCAGTACTTC,CASRQGTYEQYF
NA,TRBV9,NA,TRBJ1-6,TGTGCCAGCAGCTATAGGGGTAGGACTTCACCCCTCCACTTT,CASSYRGRTSPLHF
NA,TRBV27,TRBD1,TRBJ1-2,TGTGCCAGCGGCCTCCAGGGGGCTGTCTATGGCTACACCTTC,CASGLQGAVYGYTF
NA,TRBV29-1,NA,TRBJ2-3,TGCAGCGTTGAACCCTACCTCGGGGCAGATACGCAGTATTTT,CSVEPYLGADTQYF
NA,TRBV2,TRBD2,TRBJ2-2,TGTGCCAGCAGTGAGAGGACTAGCGTTGGTACCGGGGAGCTGTTTTTT,CASSERTSVGTGELFF
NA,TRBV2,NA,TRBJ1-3,TGTGCCAGCAGTGAATGGGCGAGCTCTGGAAACACCATATATTTT,CASSEWASSGNTIYF
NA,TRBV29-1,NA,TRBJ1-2,TGCAGCGTTGAAGATCTAGGGGAAGCTAACTATGGCTACACCTTC,CSVEDLGEANYGYTF
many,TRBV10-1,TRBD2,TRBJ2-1,TGCGCCAGCAGTGAGTCGACTAGCGGGGGCAATGAGCAGTTCTTC,CASSESTSGGNEQFF